This TCR beta chain was documented in a study of T cell changes during pregnancy in multiple sclerosis. The CDR3 extends over 14 amino acids. Germline V gene lookup returns CDR1 MNHEY and CDR2 SMNVEV (reference sequence). The V segment lost 3 bases and the J segment 8 bases; nucleotides outside the gene matches: 2. Sequencing was performed with immunoSEQ multiplex PCR; in TCRdb, only in-frame clones are kept and a portion is missing. The table shows about 59,000 clones, with roughly 94% occurring only once. The sequences come from CD8+ T cells from peripheral blood mononuclear cells, collected after pregnancy. This sequence joins TRBV27 and TRBJ2-1; 12 bases map to TRBD1. The clonotype originates from a female donor with multiple sclerosis, enrolled in a pregnancy study. CDR3 DNA: TGTGCCAGCAGTTTCGGGACAGGGGGCTATGAGCAGTTCTTC. This encodes CASSFGTGGYEQFF.